The 20 T cell receptor beta chains below were found in one sample sequenced in a study of cytomegalovirus exposure and HLA in healthy donors (dated by TCRdb to the late 2010s). Libraries were built with the immunoSEQ multiplex PCR assay. For the multiplex PCR, a mixture combining 60 forward primers for TCR Vbeta segments and 13 reverse primers for TCR Jbeta segments was used. Imported from immuneACCESS, the table was reduced by TCRdb to in-frame sequences with V and J called. These copies leave out some clones; in studies compared against another copy, an unresolved V gene accounts for under half, and the cause of the remainder is not known. For this sample there are 190,000 or so clones; 80% appear just once. Under 0.75% of the sample comes from the top ten. The specimen was PBMCs. The receptors originated from a boy aged 5-17 years in good health and CMV-seronegative.

The chain is built from TRBV18 and TRBJ2-1, with 12 positions matching TRBD2. Germline V CDR1 and CDR2: KGHSH, LQKENI. CDR3 length equals 16 residues. V lost 3 bases and J lost 3; bases outside the gene matches: 3. The CDR3 DNA reads as TGTGCCAGCTCACCGGAGGGACTAGCGGGCTACAATGAGCAGTTCTTC. Its protein is CASSPEGLAGYNEQFF.

This clone has just a few counts. V and J are TRBV12-5 and TRBJ2-2, with TRBD2 matching over 8 bases. The CDR3 is made up of 16 amino acids. Germline assignment: CDR1 LGHNT and CDR2 FRNRAP. V dropped 3 bases and J dropped 6; count of bases not matched to a gene: 9. DNA for the CDR3: TGTGCTAGTGGTTTACCCGGGACTAGATCGGCCGGGGAGCTGTTTTTT. Translating gives CASGLPGTRSAGELFF.

The CDR3 nucleotides read TGTGCCAGCAGCTACGACAGCATCTATGGCTACACCTTC. Translated: CASSYDSIYGYTF. J is TRBJ1-2 and V is TRBV5-4, with D possibly TRBD1 on 5 matching bases. The CDR3 consists of 13 residues. V shed 3 bases and J shed 4 bases, with 10 bases lying between them. The germline CDR1 and CDR2 sequences are SGHNT and YYREEE (reference sequence).

The chain is built from TRBV7-3 and TRBJ2-7; 9 bases are shared with TRBD2. Trimming cost V 5 bases and J 4 bases; bases outside gene matches: 3. Germline V gene data show CDR1 as SGHTA and CDR2 as FQGTGA. CDR3 size: 13 residues. The CDR3 coding sequence is TGTGCCAGCAGCGAAGCGGGAGGTTACGAGCAGTACTTC. Protein product: CASSEAGGYEQYF. Based on the CDR3 plus reference TRBV7-3 and TRBJ2-7, the full variable domain is GAGVSQTPSNKVTEKGKYVELRCDPISGHTALYWYRQSLGQGPEFLIYFQGTGAADDSGLPNDRFFAVRPEGSVSTLKIQRTERGDSAVYLCASSEAGGYEQYFGPGTRLTVT.

This chain links TRBV6-5 with TRBJ1-1; no firm D call. The CDR3 covers 13 residues. Trimming pared 5 bases from V and 0 bases from J, leaving 7 bases between. Per germline, CDR1 MNHEY and CDR2 SVGAGI. The chain's CDR3 is CASSQKVNTEAFF. CDR3 nucleotides: TGTGCCAGCAGTCAGAAAGTGAACACTGAAGCTTTCTTT.

Turning to this clone: Mismatch with germline at one junction end may stem from a read error. This chain connects TRBV10-2 to TRBJ1-2, with D uncertain. This CDR3 has 12 amino acids. Germline loops: CDR1 WSHSY, CDR2 SAAADI. Written as DNA, the CDR3 is TGCGCCAGCAGGGAGTCCGGCTATGGCTACACCTTC. It translates to CASRESGYGYTF.

The chain uses TRBV6-4 and TRBJ1-2, with 8 bases aligning to TRBD1. There are 17 residues in the CDR3. Germline assignment: CDR1 MRHNA and CDR2 SNTAGT. The V gene end was trimmed by 6 bases and the J gene end by 6 bases; junction bases not matched to a gene: 18. The CDR3 region is CASSPQVQRTGRDGYTF. The CDR3 DNA sequence: TGTGCCAGCAGCCCTCAAGTCCAGAGGACAGGGCGAGATGGCTACACCTTC.

The chain employs TRBV9 and TRBJ2-3, with D possibly TRBD1 on 6 matching bases. V shed 0 bases and J shed 2 bases, with 10 bases lying between them. CDR1 and CDR2 (germline): SGDLS, YYNGEE. CDR3 length: 15 amino acids. The CDR3 DNA is TGTGCCAGCAGCGTAGGGACAGTCAACACAGATACGCAGTATTTT. Translated: CASSVGTVNTDTQYF.

The chain combines TRBV25-1 with TRBJ2-2; 9 positions match TRBD1. Germline V gene data show CDR1 as MGHDK and CDR2 as SYGVNS. J lost 3 bases, V lost 7 bases, and 3 bases had no gene match. This CDR3 comprises 14 residues. The CDR3 region is CASKRDRDTGELFF. CDR3 coding DNA: TGTGCCAGCAAAAGGGACAGGGACACCGGGGAGCTGTTTTTT.

J is TRBJ2-7 and V is TRBV10-1; the match to TRBD1 covers 9 bases. Trimming cost V 6 bases and J 3 bases; bases outside gene matches: 6. Germline-derived CDR1 and CDR2 are WNHNN and SYGVQD (reference sequence). CDR3 length: 14 amino acids. CDR3 amino acids: CASSGDRDRYEQYF. CDR3 nucleotide sequence: TGCGCCAGCAGCGGGGACAGGGACCGCTACGAGCAGTACTTC.

This chain uses TRBV9 with TRBJ2-7; 7 bases are a match to TRBD1. Losses at the gene ends were 4 bases for V and 1 base for J; bases not matched to a gene: 5. Germline V gene lookup returns CDR1 SGDLS and CDR2 YYNGEE. CDR3 size: 14 residues. The CDR3 coding sequence is TGTGCCAGCAGCCAGGAGACAGGGTCCTACGAGCAGTACTTC. This sequence encodes CASSQETGSYEQYF.

This clone turned up a few times. The CDR3 bases are TGTGCCAGCAGCTTAAGACTAGCGGGGCGCACAGATACGCAGTATTTT. Translating gives CASSLRLAGRTDTQYF. The chain carries TRBV5-4 and TRBJ2-3, with 11 nucleotides matching TRBD2. Looked up from germline, CDR1 is SGHNT and CDR2 is YYREEE (reference sequence). Trimming removed 2 bases from V and 1 base from J; junction bases left unmatched: 3. This CDR3 has 16 amino acids.

This rearrangement joins TRBV5-4 to TRBJ1-2; 7 positions match TRBD1. Germline assignment: CDR1 SGHNT and CDR2 YYREEE (reference sequence). The CDR3 is 15 residues long. Trimming took 0 bases from V and 5 from J; bases not matched to a gene: 7. CDR3 nucleotides: TGTGCCAGCAGCTTGGAGGCAGGGGGATTATATGGCTACACCTTC. It encodes CASSLEAGGLYGYTF.

V is TRBV7-2 and J is TRBJ2-7; TRBD2 matches 13 bases. Germline assignment: CDR1 SGHTA and CDR2 FQGNSA. The CDR3 consists of 15 residues. J gave up 9 bases and V 4 bases, and 9 bases lay outside the gene matches. This chain's CDR3 is CASSSGTSGMQAQYF. DNA of the CDR3: TGTGCCAGCAGCTCCGGGACTAGCGGGATGCAGGCGCAGTACTTC.

V and J are TRBV19 and TRBJ2-7; D might be TRBD1 (5 bases). The germline V and J ends were trimmed by 3 bases and 3 bases, with 15 bases remaining between them. The CDR3 loop spans 15 amino acids. The germline gives CDR1 LNHDA, CDR2 SQIVND (reference sequence). The CDR3 DNA reads TGTGCCAGTAGTATGTACGACAGTGAAGACTACGAGCAGTACTTC. This codes for CASSMYDSEDYEQYF.

This clone showed up just once. The chain recombines TRBV6-1 with TRBJ2-5, with D possibly being TRBD1 (6 bases). The CDR3 has 13 amino acids. The V end lost 4 bases, the J end lost 4 bases, and 10 bases lay between the germline ends. Germline loops: CDR1 MNHNS, CDR2 SASEGT. CDR3 sequence reads: CASSVTGRETQYF. Here the CDR3 DNA reads TGTGCCAGCAGTGTCACAGGGAGAGAGACCCAGTACTTC.

The chain couples TRBV9 to TRBJ2-3; 9 bases align to TRBD2. Germline CDR1 is SGDLS and CDR2 is YYNGEE. The CDR3 loop spans 16 amino acids. The J segment lost 3 bases and the V segment lost 0 bases, leaving 5 bases of the junction unmatched. The CDR3 nucleotides read TGTGCCAGCAGCGTAGGAGCGGGAGGCATGACAGATACGCAGTATTTT. Translated, it gives CASSVGAGGMTDTQYF. Based on the CDR3 plus reference TRBV9 and TRBJ2-3, the full variable domain is DSGVTQTPKHLITATGQRVTLRCSPRSGDLSVYWYQQSLDQGLQFLIQYYNGEERAKGNILERFSAQQFPDLHSELNLSSLELGDSALYFCASSVGAGGMTDTQYFGPGTRLTVL.

The rearrangement uses TRBV5-1 and TRBJ2-5, with D perhaps matching TRBD2 (5 bases). Germline values: CDR1 SGHRS, CDR2 YFSETQ. Trimming pared 3 bases from V and 3 bases from J, leaving 9 bases between. This CDR3 comprises 13 residues. The CDR3 is CASSSGLKETQYF. CDR3 nucleotides: TGCGCCAGCAGCTCCGGACTGAAAGAGACCCAGTACTTC.

In DNA form, the CDR3 reads TGTGCCAGTAGCGTGGGGACTAGCGGGAGTTTGGCTAGCACAGATACGCAGTATTTT. Translating gives CASSVGTSGSLASTDTQYF. This chain connects TRBV19 to TRBJ2-3, with 14 bases matching TRBD2. This CDR3 spans 19 amino acids. The J segment lost 0 bases and the V segment lost 6 bases, leaving 11 bases of the junction unmatched. Germline assignment: CDR1 LNHDA and CDR2 SQIVND (reference sequence). The full variable domain, completed using reference TRBV19 and TRBJ2-3, is DGGITQSPKYLFRKEGQNVTLSCEQNLNHDAMYWYRQDPGQGLRLIYYSQIVNDFQKGDIAEGYSVSREKKESFPLTVTSAQKNPTAFYLCASSVGTSGSLASTDTQYFGPGTRLTVL.

This clone appeared a single time. The V and J genes are TRBV19 and TRBJ2-3; 8 positions match TRBD2. Unmatched junction bases numbered 14, after V lost 5 bases and J lost 4 bases. The CDR3 is 17 residues long. The V gene's germline CDR1 is LNHDA and CDR2 SQIVND (reference sequence). The CDR3 DNA sequence: TGTGCCAGTAGTGAGGCCAGCGGGAGTAAGGTCGCAGATACGCAGTATTTT. This translates into CASSEASGSKVADTQYF.